This paragraph reports one TCR beta chain. Antigen specificity is unknown. This sample was included in a study of T cell responses to AZD1222 COVID-19 vaccine. Study conclusions and caveats: Donor demographics were predominantly white British with a female majority; clonal diversity may be underestimated. Rises in breadth and depth of Spike-specific TCRs came after two AZD1222 doses. Repertoire collection took place solely once the T cell response had peaked.

Here immunoSEQ multiplex PCR was the method, and the copy in TCRdb shows in-frame clones only, minus some. The repertoire includes over 110,000 clones, 85% to 90% of them detected once, and 1.5% to 2% sits in the top ten. CDR3 length: 15 residues. Trimming stripped 5 bases from V and 0 bases from J, with 13 bases between. CDR1 is LNHDA and CDR2 is SQIVND in the germline V gene (reference sequence). The sequenced sample was peripheral blood, obtained 28 days after the second AZD1222 dose. The clonotype was recovered from an adult who received the AZD1222 COVID-19 vaccine. V gene TRBV19 combines with J gene TRBJ1-2; D gene uncertain. CDR3 region: CASSLQTGTNYGYTF. The CDR3 nucleotides read TGTGCCAGTAGTCTCCAGACTGGGACTAACTATGGCTACACCTTC.